This T cell receptor (beta chain) was identified during a study of identical twins (TCRdb year 2016). About the investigation overall: To test whether fetal clonotypes persist, the study used deep sequencing on TCR alpha and beta repertoires from monozygotic twins, unrelated adults of various ages, and cord blood. To rule out contamination, the twin experiments were replicated at different times with different library preparation protocols. The paper's findings and limits, for the study overall: Invariant T cells such as MAIT and iNKT could partly confound zero-insertion analyses, although diverse VJ usage argued against such confounding for most clonotypes. Compared with coincidental sharing between unrelated individuals, an excess of low generation-probability sequences was observed among out-of-frame TCR alpha sequences shared between twins. Fewer insertions were carried by abundant cord blood beta clonotypes; a weaker similar trend was observed in young adult naive repertoires, while no such trend was observed in memory repertoires. Excess twin sharing in beta out-of-frame sequences was weaker because fewer shared sequences lowered the signal-to-noise ratio. Because the same donors could not be followed over many years, the conclusions relied on cross-sectional statistical analysis. Recombination models systematically underestimated out-of-frame TCR alpha sharing in monozygotic twins but agreed with sharing between unrelated individuals.

This clonotype came up a few times. It has no known antigen specificity. Base qualities are not provided; no much larger clone lies one nucleotide away. The library was generated by 5' RACE. TCRdb lists the instrument as Illumina HiSeq 2000. A universal primer binding site was added through template switching, and the final cDNA carried a unique molecular identifier so that TCR cDNA molecules could be counted accurately. Specific primers in the conserved constant-segment region were used to synthesize first-strand cDNA for the TCR alpha and beta chains. To control for contamination, every cDNA library was double barcoded, receiving both a SMART-Mk sample barcode and Illumina barcodes. TruSeq adapter sequences, together with Illumina sample barcodes, were added in two successive PCR steps. TCR alpha and beta cDNA libraries were sequenced on the Illumina HiSeq platform with custom primers. From the authors' description of their analysis: Unique molecular identifiers were extracted from raw reads with MiGEC, and CDR3 positions were determined with MiXCR. For each individual, recombination models were inferred using an EM algorithm with the repgenHMM and IGoR tools. The tcR package in R was used for shared clonotype analysis, with sharing normalized by the product of cloneset sizes. To study raw recombination without the effects of thymic and clonal selection, out-of-frame nonproductive sequences were analyzed. TCRdb applied fastp at Q25 and MiXCR to the public reads, then kept only in-frame beta chains. CDR3 protein sequences are deduplicated, and each keeps its most common genes and DNA. These V and J calls are TCRdb output, not the study's own analysis. The sample data list approximately 550,000 distinct CDR3 sequences, and 20% to 25% of these were observed just once. The ten top clones hold approximately 0.49% of the sample.

The CDR3 goes from the cysteine to the phenylalanine over 14 residues. Just CDR3 DNA is preserved here, 42 bases in frame from base 1. Reading the germline V gene (reference sequence) gives CDR1 DFQATT and CDR2 SNEGSKA. Trimming accounts for 3 bases at V and 10 bases at J, while the number of junction bases matched to no gene is 8. Every donor in the study was a healthy Caucasian. The twin cohort consisted of three pairs of female monozygotic twins, all aged roughly 18 to 30 years. CD4+ and CD8+ T cell populations were isolated with positive isolation kits from Invitrogen. The sample was also reused in another study, on yellow fever vaccine responses in identical twins. As noted in the second study: The T cell response to vaccination in identical twins was reported by the authors to appear partly convergent and partly personalized. The study precisely tracked vaccine-responding T cell clones in identical twins.

The source of this sequence is a woman aged 18-35 years in good health. The chain links TRBV20-1 with TRBJ2-1; 11 central bases correspond to TRBD2. The source material was CD4+ T cells sorted from blood. The CDR3 protein sequence reads: CSARTSGKVGEQFF. The bases read TGCAGTGCTAGGACTAGCGGGAAGGTAGGGGAGCAGTTCTTC.